The next 5 T cell receptor beta chains were all read from a single sample in a study of blood T cells in healthy people across ages. Combining a sample-barcoded 5' primer with a J-beta primer mix, a second PCR ran for roughly 6 to 12 cycles. TCRdb re-called the 5' RACE reads with MiXCR, one entry per CDR3 protein. There are 1.5 million to 2 million distinct CDR3 sequences in the sample; roughly 49% occur only once, and less than 2.5% lies in the top ten. Sequences were obtained from blood. These receptors were collected from a woman between 35 and 50 years old in good health.

As to this clonotype: Possible read error: a much larger clone is one base away. This chain uses TRBV7-2 with TRBJ1-2; 10 nucleotides align to TRBD1. CDR3 length: 13 residues. Germline CDR1 and CDR2: SGHTA and FQGNSA. J gave up 8 bases and V 4 bases, and 4 bases lay outside the gene matches. The CDR3 protein is CASSWGQGIGYTF. The CDR3 DNA reads as TGTGCCAGCAGCTGGGGACAGGGGATCGGCTACACCTTC.

The V gene is TRBV20-1, the J gene TRBJ2-5; a possible D gene is TRBD2 (6 bases). The CDR3 length is 12 residues. The V end was cut by 5 bases, the J end by 3 bases, with 10 bases between. CDR1 and CDR2 (germline): DFQATT, SNEGSKA (reference sequence). The CDR3 DNA follows: TGCAGTGCTGGGACTTATAAAGAGACCCAGTACTTC. This codes for CSAGTYKETQYF.

The chain has TRBV29-1 and TRBJ2-1; D ambiguous. Trimming stripped 6 bases from V and 4 bases from J, with 16 bases between. CDR1 and CDR2 (germline): SQVTM, ANQGSEA. The CDR3 consists of 14 residues. In nucleotides, the CDR3 is TGCAGCGTGGACCGGGTGTTTAAATACAATGAGCAGTTCTTC. Its translation: CSVDRVFKYNEQFF.

This clonotype turned up a few times. The V and J genes are TRBV7-2 and TRBJ2-1, with TRBD1 identical over 10 bases. The V gene end was trimmed by 5 bases and the J gene end by 8 bases; junction bases not matched to a gene: 9. The CDR3 is 15 amino acids. Germline values: CDR1 SGHTA, CDR2 FQGNSA. As DNA, the CDR3 is TGTGCCAGCAGCCCCCGGGACAGGGGTTCAGATGAGCAGTTCTTC. It specifies CASSPRDRGSDEQFF.

The chain employs TRBV6-6 and TRBJ2-1; a weak D match, TRBD1 (6 bases). V lost 2 bases to trimming and J lost 0 bases, with 14 bases between them. The V gene's germline CDR1 is MNHNY and CDR2 SVGAGI (reference sequence). This CDR3 is built from 17 residues. In nucleotides, the CDR3 is TGTGCCAGCAGTTACACACTCCGACAGGACTCCTACAATGAGCAGTTCTTC. Translation: CASSYTLRQDSYNEQFF.